This T cell receptor beta chain was profiled in a study of cytomegalovirus exposure and HLA in healthy donors. Whole-study results and caveats: Among donors in an Asian-associated ancestry cluster, a later analysis reportedly found fewer N-insertions than the approximately 700-donor mean. Common viral pathogens were later found to be apparently linked to several of the most significant clusters.

This PCR relied on a set of 60 Vbeta primers and 13 Jbeta primers. This table comes from immunoSEQ multiplex PCR, and its TCRdb copy is limited to in-frame clones, with some not included. The data show tens of thousands of clones, over 70% seen once. This clone was observed a handful of times. Its specificity is not known. The clonotype comes from a male donor in good health and CMV-seropositive. The sequenced material came from PBMCs.

The CDR3 reads CASSQLATGWSYEQYF. The CDR3 DNA follows: TGCGCCAGCAGCCAATTGGCGACAGGGTGGTCCTACGAGCAGTACTTC. The chain joins TRBV4-3 to TRBJ2-7, with TRBD1 matching over 7 bases. This CDR3 region has 16 residues. With 2 bases clipped from V and 1 base from J, the junction kept 8 bases outside the gene matches. Germline CDR1 and CDR2: LGHNA and YSLEER.